A single T cell receptor (beta chain) is shown here with its context. Which antigen it targets is not known. No clone much larger than this one lies a single base away; base qualities are absent. This specimen belongs to a study of OX40 agonist ivuxolimab in advanced cancers. The study in broad terms: Ivuxolimab, which targeted the costimulatory receptor OX40 (CD134), was an agonistic, fully human IgG2 monoclonal antibody. Intravenous ivuxolimab was administered to patients every 2 weeks at six dose levels: 0.01, 0.1, 0.3, 1.5, 3 and 10 mg/kg. Of the approximately 50 dose-escalation patients, hepatocellular carcinoma was present in about 20, melanoma in approximately 15, renal cell carcinoma in 9 and head and neck cancer in 9. In the dose-escalation cohort, 82.7% of patients were male, and the mean age was approximately 64 years, with a range of 23 to 79. Patients were allowed to have had prior anti-PD-1, anti-PD-L1 or anti-CTLA-4 therapy, and less than 45% of the dose-escalation patients had previously received checkpoint inhibitors. Partial responses occurred in three dose-escalation patients: two with cutaneous melanoma and one with hepatocellular carcinoma. Peripheral TCRbeta sequencing aimed to test whether ivuxolimab altered TCR sequence diversity and caused clonal T-cell expansion. The paper reports the monotherapy dose-escalation portion (N ≈ 50 patients) of the phase I ivuxolimab trial. Results and caveats for the whole study, not just this receptor: After ivuxolimab, expanded clones were on average more numerous among CD8+ T cells than among CD4+ T cells. Low levels of normalized T-cell clonal expansion were also seen in some patients who did not respond. In partial responders in the 0.1-3.0 mg/kg groups, normalized peripheral clonal expansion was found to be among the lowest, especially among CD8+ T cells. Clonal expansion of both CD4+ and CD8+ blood T cells was observed from baseline to week 6 at doses 0.1 to 3.0 mg/kg. Antigen specificity was not determined for the clonally expanded peripheral T cells.

To sequence the TCRbeta CDR3 region, genomic DNA was isolated from the sorted cells. TCRbeta CDR3 regions were sequenced using the immunoSEQ Assay. The table was pulled from immuneACCESS by TCRdb, which kept in-frame rearrangements only. Such tables lose some clones; where checked, under half of the loss comes from unresolved V genes, and the rest has no known cause. The table for this sample lists 72,000 or so clones; 89% of them were counted only once. About 10% of the sample comes from the top ten. The trial excluded patients who had a history of autoimmune disease or were on systemic immunosuppression. Peripheral blood for TCR sequencing was collected from all dose cohorts at baseline, on cycle 4 day 1, and on cycle 7 day 1. The samples were drawn from a first-in-human, open-label, multicenter phase I dose-escalation trial of ivuxolimab. Adults with locally advanced or metastatic melanoma, renal cell carcinoma, hepatocellular carcinoma or head and neck squamous cell carcinoma were enrolled in the trial. Before TCR sequencing, CD4+ and CD8+ T cells were separately sorted from peripheral blood.

This clonotype was obtained from an adult with an advanced solid tumor such as melanoma, head and neck, liver or kidney cancer. The sequencing here drew on CD4+ or CD8+ T cells sorted from blood, taken in a trial of the OX40 agonist ivuxolimab.

The CDR3 protein sequence reads: CASTDPWDGNQPQHF. The DNA is TGTGCCAGTACCGACCCCTGGGATGGCAATCAGCCCCAGCATTTT. The chain uses TRBV19 and TRBJ1-5, with the D gene uncertain. The germline V gene (reference sequence) provides CDR1 LNHDA and CDR2 SQIVND. V and J are truncated by 7 bases and 2 bases respectively, leaving an intervening sequence of 15 bases. Counted from cysteine to phenylalanine, this CDR3 has 15 amino acids. The only DNA kept is the CDR3, 45 bases in frame from the first base.